This TCR beta chain was sequenced during a study of blood T cell repertoires in COVID-19. Across the whole study: Researchers got acute and convalescent COVID-19 samples from the United States, Italy and Spain. The cDNA or gDNA used as material had been derived from T cells, B-cell-depleted T cells, or PBMCs.

As processed by the authors: Reference gene primer amplification in the assay estimated nucleated cell counts. The method was immunoSEQ multiplex PCR; TCRdb's version includes in-frame clones alone and lacks a portion of them. V and J calls plus clone size are reproduced from that table; the DNA served to infer D and trimming. The sample lists approximately 110,000 clones; about four fifths were seen once. This CDR3 region has 14 residues. V shed 3 bases, J shed 2 bases, and the junction held 2 bases outside the gene matches. The germline V gene encodes CDR1 MNHNS and CDR2 SASEGT. The specimen was peripheral blood. The TCR comes from a woman of 80 years or more with acute or convalescent COVID-19. The genes are TRBV6-1 and TRBJ1-2; 8 positions match TRBD1. CDR3 sequence reads: CASSDRGLNYGYTF. CDR3 sequence (DNA): TGTGCCAGCAGTGACAGGGGGCTAAACTATGGCTACACCTTC.